This T cell receptor beta chain was profiled in a study of response to subunit inactivated influenza vaccine. General observations from the study: Authors suggested seasonal influenza vaccinations each recruit few new T cells.

CDR1 is SGHAT and CDR2 is FQNNGV in the germline V gene. The trim removed 4 bases at V and 0 bases at J, leaving 5 bases unmatched. CDR3 length: 15 residues. TCRdb itself ran the RT-PCR reads through MiXCR, one entry per CDR3 protein. This table holds roughly 700,000 distinct CDR3 sequences, approximately 15% found once. Comment on this clonotype: No antigen is known for it.

Sequenced material: PBMCs from blood, taken about 14 days before vaccination. The TCR sequence derives from a man in his fifties or sixties who received an inactivated influenza vaccine. This chain joins TRBV11-2 and TRBJ2-5, with 7 bases fitting TRBD1. CDR3: CASSWTRGYQETQYF. The CDR3, as DNA: TGTGCCAGCAGCTGGACCAGGGGGTACCAAGAGACCCAGTACTTC.